Presented here are 11 T cell receptor beta chains from one specimen sequenced in a study of T cell repertoires in cytomegalovirus infection. TCRdb called the reads again in MiXCR, with one record for every CDR3 protein. Of some 700,000 distinct CDR3 sequences listed, under 40% are singletons. The sample taken for sequencing was PBMCs. The receptors originated from a human donor in good health (CMV status not recorded). Some clones in this sample may be carry-over from other donors' samples.

Concerning this clonotype itself: Because the CDR3 is missing its conserved closing phenylalanine or tryptophan, this is likely a read error. V is TRBV6-1 and J is TRBJ1-2, with 9 bases matching TRBD1. V dropped 9 bases and J dropped 7; count of bases not matched to a gene: 12. The germline gives CDR1 MNHNS, CDR2 SASEGT. The CDR3 consists of 14 residues. The DNA of the CDR3 is TGTGCCAGAAACATCGGACAGGGGTACGGTGGCTACACCGTC. It encodes CARNIGQGYGGYTV.

The J gene is TRBJ2-1, the V gene TRBV9; 7 nucleotides match TRBD2. This CDR3 is 14 amino acids long. V gave up 4 bases and J gave up 6 bases; unmatched junction bases: 7. CDR1 is SGDLS, CDR2 YYNGEE, per germline. Here the CDR3 reads CASSPALAGNEQFF. CDR3 bases: TGTGCCAGCAGCCCCGCATTAGCGGGCAATGAGCAGTTCTTC.

About this clonotype itself: With a much larger clone just one base away, this may be a read error. The chain joins TRBV20-1 to TRBJ1-2; D not certain. CDR1 is DFQATT and CDR2 is SNEGSKA in the germline V gene (reference sequence). Trimming left V 7 bases short and J 1 base short, with 10 bases between. The CDR3 length is 12 residues. The CDR3 spells CSDSGVNYGYTF. CDR3 nucleotides: TGCAGTGATAGTGGGGTTAACTATGGCTACACCTTC.

This clonotype was seen ten or more times. This chain connects TRBV12-3 or TRBV12-4 to TRBJ1-5; D gene ambiguous. CDR3 length equals 12 residues. V lost 4 bases and J 7 bases, leaving 8 bases between the germline ends. The CDR3 DNA follows: TGTGCCAGCAGTTCGTCTTACCAGCCCCAGCATTTT. Protein sequence: CASSSSYQPQHF.

This clonotype was counted between two and nine times. The rearrangement joins TRBV6-1 to TRBJ2-7; D may be TRBD1 (5 bases). The CDR3 is made up of 15 amino acids. Between the trimmed V and J ends, which lost 6 bases and 1 base, there was a span of 16 bases. Germline V gives CDR1 MNHNS, CDR2 SASEGT. CDR3 DNA: TGTGCCAGCAGCCCAGACAGTAGACGGTCCTACGAGCAGTACTTC. Amino acid sequence: CASSPDSRRSYEQYF.

The V gene is TRBV3-1, the J gene TRBJ2-2; possible D gene TRBD2, 6 bases. This CDR3 spans 16 amino acids. V shed 1 base and J shed 2 bases, with 11 bases lying between them. The germline V gene encodes CDR1 LGHDT and CDR2 YNNKEL (reference sequence). The CDR3: CASSQVDGSNTGELFF. DNA of the CDR3: TGTGCCAGCAGCCAAGTGGACGGGAGTAACACCGGGGAGCTGTTTTTT.

On this clonotype: This may stem from a read error, because a much larger clone lies one nucleotide away. This chain joins TRBV6-6 and TRBJ2-1; no clear D. The CDR3 length is 15 residues. Germline V gene lookup returns CDR1 MNHNY and CDR2 SVGAGI (reference sequence). The CDR3 DNA sequence: TGTGCCAGCAGGACCTCTGAGGCCCTATACAGTGAGCAGTTCTTC. Amino acid sequence: CASRTSEALYSEQFF.

This clonotype was observed at least ten times. This chain links TRBV7-2 with TRBJ2-7; no definite D call. The CDR3 is 14 residues long. Trimming left V 1 base short and J 5 bases short, with 12 bases between. CDR1 SGHTA and CDR2 FQGNSA come from the germline V gene. The CDR3 DNA reads TGTGCCAGCAGCTTAGTCTCCTTTGGAAACGAGCAGTACTTC. It translates to CASSLVSFGNEQYF.

V is TRBV12-3 or TRBV12-4 and J is TRBJ2-4; D is tentatively TRBD1 or TRBD2 (6 bases each). CDR3 size: 13 residues. V lost 11 bases, J lost 0 bases, and 11 bases lay in between. The CDR3 sequence: CADRRGAKNIQYF. The DNA of the CDR3 is TGTGCCGACAGGCGGGGAGCCAAAAACATTCAGTACTTC.

This chain links TRBV19 with TRBJ2-5; the D gene is possibly TRBD2 (5 bases). Germline V gives CDR1 LNHDA, CDR2 SQIVND (reference sequence). The ends were cut back, 5 bases at V and 5 bases at J, with 15 bases in the middle. This CDR3 has 14 residues. The CDR3 loop is CASSQSSGAETQYF. CDR3 in DNA: TGTGCCAGTAGTCAAAGCAGCGGCGCGGAGACCCAGTACTTC.

In this sample, this clonotype turned up many times. The chain is built from TRBV7-2 and TRBJ2-7; the match to TRBD2 covers 10 bases. From germline, CDR1 is SGHTA and CDR2 FQGNSA. CDR3 size: 16 residues. Unmatched junction bases numbered 7, after V lost 2 bases and J lost 3 bases. CDR3 in amino acids: CASSLYSSGGNYEQYF. The CDR3 DNA reads TGTGCCAGCAGCTTATATTCTAGCGGGGGAAACTACGAGCAGTACTTC.